This T cell receptor (beta chain) was recorded in a study of CD8+ T cells in alopecia areata. With 5 bases removed from V and 7 bases from J, the gap between germline ends came to 11 bases. Per the germline V gene, CDR1 is ENHRY and CDR2 is SYGVKD. The CDR3 has 13 residues. As the sequencing template, cDNA was produced by extracting RNA and reverse transcribing it. The method was immunoSEQ multiplex PCR; TCRdb's version includes in-frame clones alone and lacks a portion of them. The sample records 150,000 to 200,000 clones, roughly 60% being singletons. This sample's treatment: oral pan-JAK inhibitor, 5-10 mg twice daily. PBMCs, the starting material, were the source of sorted CD4+ and CD8+ T cells. Study-level findings and limits: Tofacitinib yielded significantly lower scalp clonality and fewer expanded CD8+ clones among the top 100.

For this clone: Its antigen is as yet unknown.

The sample consisted of CD4+ T cells sorted from blood, taken at week 24, from a patient treated with tofacitinib. The TCR originated in a human donor with alopecia areata. The chain recombines TRBV10-3 with TRBJ2-2; D could derive from TRBD1 or TRBD2 (5 bases each). The CDR3 region is CAISSRAGGELFF. The CDR3 bases are TGTGCCATCAGTTCCAGGGCGGGCGGGGAGCTGTTTTTT.